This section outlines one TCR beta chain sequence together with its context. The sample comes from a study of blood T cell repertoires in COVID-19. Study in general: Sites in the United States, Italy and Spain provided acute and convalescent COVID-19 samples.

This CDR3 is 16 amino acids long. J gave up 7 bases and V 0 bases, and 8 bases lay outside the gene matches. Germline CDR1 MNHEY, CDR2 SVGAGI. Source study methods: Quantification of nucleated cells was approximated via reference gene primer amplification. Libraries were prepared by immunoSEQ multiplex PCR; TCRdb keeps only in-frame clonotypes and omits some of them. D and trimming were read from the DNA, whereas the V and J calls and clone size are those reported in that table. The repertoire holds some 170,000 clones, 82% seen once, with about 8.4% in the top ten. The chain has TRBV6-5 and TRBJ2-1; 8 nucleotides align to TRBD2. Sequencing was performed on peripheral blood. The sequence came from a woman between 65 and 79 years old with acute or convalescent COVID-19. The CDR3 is CASSYSAAGERNEQFF. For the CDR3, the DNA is TGTGCCAGCAGTTACTCTGCAGCGGGAGAACGGAATGAGCAGTTCTTC.